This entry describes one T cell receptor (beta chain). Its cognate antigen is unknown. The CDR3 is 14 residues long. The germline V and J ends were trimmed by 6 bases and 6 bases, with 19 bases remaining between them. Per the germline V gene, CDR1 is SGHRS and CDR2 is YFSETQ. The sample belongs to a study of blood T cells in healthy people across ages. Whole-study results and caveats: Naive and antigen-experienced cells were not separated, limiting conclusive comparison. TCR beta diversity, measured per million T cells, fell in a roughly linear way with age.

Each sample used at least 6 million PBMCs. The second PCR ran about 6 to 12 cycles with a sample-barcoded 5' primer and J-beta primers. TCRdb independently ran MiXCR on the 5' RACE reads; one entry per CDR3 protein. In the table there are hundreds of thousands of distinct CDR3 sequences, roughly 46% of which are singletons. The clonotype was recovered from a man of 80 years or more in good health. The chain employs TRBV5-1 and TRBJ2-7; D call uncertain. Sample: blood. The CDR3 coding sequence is TGCGCCAGCAAGGGTAACCCACCAAGCACCGAGCAGTACTTC. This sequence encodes CASKGNPPSTEQYF.